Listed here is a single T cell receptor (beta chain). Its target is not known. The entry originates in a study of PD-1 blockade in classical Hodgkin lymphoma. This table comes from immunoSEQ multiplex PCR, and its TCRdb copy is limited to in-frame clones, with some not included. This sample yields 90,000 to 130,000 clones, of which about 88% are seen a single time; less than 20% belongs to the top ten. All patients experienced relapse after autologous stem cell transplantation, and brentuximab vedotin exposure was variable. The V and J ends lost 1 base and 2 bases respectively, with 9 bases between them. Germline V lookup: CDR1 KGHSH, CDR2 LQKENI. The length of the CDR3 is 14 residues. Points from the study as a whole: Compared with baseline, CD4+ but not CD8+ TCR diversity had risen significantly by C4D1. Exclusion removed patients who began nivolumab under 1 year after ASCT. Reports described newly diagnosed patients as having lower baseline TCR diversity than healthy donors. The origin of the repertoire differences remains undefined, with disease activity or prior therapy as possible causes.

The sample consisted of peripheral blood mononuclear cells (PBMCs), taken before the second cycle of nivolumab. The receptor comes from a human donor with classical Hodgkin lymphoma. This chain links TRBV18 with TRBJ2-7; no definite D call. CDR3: CASSPLGETYEQYF. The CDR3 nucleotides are TGTGCCAGCTCACCACTAGGAGAAACCTACGAGCAGTACTTC. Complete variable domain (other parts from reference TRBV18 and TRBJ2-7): NAGVMQNPRHLVRRRGQEARLRCSPMKGHSHVYWYRQLPEEGLKFMVYLQKENIIDESGMPKERFSAEFPKEGPSILRIQQVVRGDSAAYFCASSPLGETYEQYFGPGTRLTVT.